This T cell receptor (beta chain) was sequenced for a study of T cells in Graves' hyperthyroidism and ophthalmopathy. The wider study: Before any treatment, at initial diagnosis, peripheral blood was collected.

TCR beta CDR3 regions were amplified from RNA. TCR CDR3 underwent first-round RT-PCR with the HTBI primer set. MiXCR was run by TCRdb on the multiplex PCR reads, yielding one entry per CDR3 protein. The sample records roughly 250,000 distinct CDR3 sequences, roughly 15% being singletons. For ophthalmopathy patients, the Clinical Activity Score was at least 3 and the NOSPECS grade at least 4; duration was under 3 months. The CDR3 is 14 amino acids. CDR1 is MDHEN and CDR2 is SYDVKM in the germline V gene. V shed 4 bases and J shed 0 bases, with 9 bases lying between them. This clonotype was seen at least ten times.

The V and J genes are TRBV28 and TRBJ1-1; tentative D call: TRBD1 (5 bases). Sequenced: blood. The TCR sequence derives from a woman aged 18-30 years with Graves' ophthalmopathy. Here the CDR3 DNA reads TGTGCCAGCAGTTCCGGGACGGTGAACACTGAAGCTTTCTTT. This encodes CASSSGTVNTEAFF.